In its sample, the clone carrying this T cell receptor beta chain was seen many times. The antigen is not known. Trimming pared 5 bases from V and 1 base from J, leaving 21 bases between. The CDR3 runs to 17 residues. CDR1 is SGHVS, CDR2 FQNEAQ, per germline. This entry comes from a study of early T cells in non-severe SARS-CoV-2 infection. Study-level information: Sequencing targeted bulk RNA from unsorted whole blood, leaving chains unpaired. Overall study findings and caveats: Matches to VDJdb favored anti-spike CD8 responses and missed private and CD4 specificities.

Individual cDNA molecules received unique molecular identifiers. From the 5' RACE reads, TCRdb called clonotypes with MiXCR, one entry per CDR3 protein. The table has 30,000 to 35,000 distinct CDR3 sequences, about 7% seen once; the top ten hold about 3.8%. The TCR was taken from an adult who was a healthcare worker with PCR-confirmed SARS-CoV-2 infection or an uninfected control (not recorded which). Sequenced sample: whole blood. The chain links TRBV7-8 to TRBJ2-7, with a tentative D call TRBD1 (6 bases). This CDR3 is CASSASTPGAISYEQYF. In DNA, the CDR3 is TGTGCCAGCAGCGCCTCCACCCCAGGGGCCATTTCCTACGAGCAGTACTTC.